One and the same sample provided the 22 T cell receptor beta chains below, sequenced in a study of CD8 T cells in Susac syndrome (dated by TCRdb to between 2018 and 2020). Library prep was done by the immunoSEQ multiplex PCR assay. RNA was extracted using the RNeasy kit, and roughly 0.5 to 1 ug of the RNA was reverse transcribed with random hexamers. TCRdb redid the processing of the public reads, applying fastp at Q25 and MiXCR, and retained in-frame beta chains. Rows with a matching CDR3 protein are joined into one entry that keeps the most common DNA and genes. This sample holds about 180,000 distinct CDR3 sequences; roughly 94% were observed only once. Of the sample, 0.095% to 0.13% is held by the ten largest clones. Sequencing input: CD4+ T cells from PBMCs. The receptors derive from a human donor with Susac syndrome.

The genes are TRBV6-5 and TRBJ1-1, with D maybe TRBD1 (5 bases). Germline V gene lookup returns CDR1 MNHEY and CDR2 SVGAGI. The CDR3 totals 13 residues. Trimming took off 7 bases at V and 3 bases at J, with 12 bases between the two ends. CDR3 sequence (DNA): TGTGCCAGCAACTACGGGACCTACACTGAAGCTTTCTTT. Protein sequence: CASNYGTYTEAFF.

The chain couples TRBV5-6 to TRBJ1-5, with 10 bases that match TRBD1. CDR3 length: 13 residues. In germline, CDR1 is SGHDT, CDR2 YYEEEE. V trimming: 4 bases; J trimming: 10 bases; junction bases outside the gene matches: 5. The chain's CDR3 is CASSPRDRGPQHF. Written as DNA, the CDR3 is TGTGCCAGCAGCCCACGGGACAGGGGTCCCCAGCATTTT.

This sequence joins TRBV7-9 and TRBJ2-3; D may be TRBD2 (5 bases). The V and J ends lost 5 bases and 0 bases respectively, with 9 bases between them. The length of the CDR3 is 14 residues. The germline V gene encodes CDR1 SEHNR and CDR2 FQNEAQ (reference sequence). The CDR3: CASSATKSTDTQYF. The CDR3 nucleotides are TGTGCCAGCAGCGCGACTAAAAGCACAGATACGCAGTATTTT. Complete variable domain (other parts from reference TRBV7-9 and TRBJ2-3): DTGVSQNPRHKITKRGQNVTFRCDPISEHNRLYWYRQTLGQGPEFLTYFQNEAQLEKSRLLSDRFSAERPKGSFSTLEIQRTEQGDSAMYLCASSATKSTDTQYFGPGTRLTVL.

The chain recombines TRBV29-1 with TRBJ2-1, with 8 bases identical to TRBD1. The junction had 6 bases not matched to a gene; V was cut back by 7 bases and J by 7 bases. This CDR3 is 12 amino acids long. Germline lookup yields CDR1 SQVTM and CDR2 ANQGSEA. Here the CDR3 DNA reads TGCAGCGGCCGGGACAGGAGAAATGAGCAGTTCTTC. It yields the protein CSGRDRRNEQFF.

The chain joins TRBV24-1 to TRBJ2-1; 7 bases map to TRBD1. V shed 4 bases, J shed 7 bases, and the junction held 12 bases outside the gene matches. The CDR3 is 16 amino acids. Germline V CDR1 and CDR2: KGHDR, SFDVKD. CDR3 sequence (DNA): TGTGCCACCAGTGACCCTCGACAGGGCGCAGGGAATGAGCAGTTCTTC. Translation gives CATSDPRQGAGNEQFF.

CDR3 region: CASSVPGAGSYEQYF. The CDR3 bases are TGTGCCAGCAGTGTGCCAGGGGCGGGCTCCTACGAGCAGTACTTC. The V gene is TRBV25-1, the J gene TRBJ2-7; D is possibly TRBD1 (6 bases). Germline V gene lookup returns CDR1 MGHDK and CDR2 SYGVNS. This CDR3 region has 15 residues. V was pared by 4 bases and J by 0 bases, with 13 bases between.

V gene TRBV30 combines with J gene TRBJ2-3; D is tentatively TRBD1 or TRBD2 (5 bases each). Germline CDR1 and CDR2: GTSNPN and SVGIG (reference sequence). CDR3 length: 14 residues. The germline V and J ends were trimmed by 8 bases and 3 bases, with 18 bases remaining between them. The CDR3 DNA sequence: TGTGCCGGAAGCCGGGACCAAGGGACAGATACGCAGTATTTT. This gives the protein CAGSRDQGTDTQYF. The complete variable domain, with remaining parts taken from reference TRBV30 and TRBJ2-3, reads SQTIHQWPATLVQPVGSPLSLECTVEGTSNPNLYWYRQAAGRGLQLLFYSVGIGQISSEVPQNLSASRPQDRQFILSSKKLLLSDSGFYLCAGSRDQGTDTQYFGPGTRLTVL.

The chain carries TRBV30 and TRBJ1-5; D is perhaps TRBD1 (6 bases). Trimming left V 3 bases short and J 4 bases short, with 13 bases between. The CDR3 totals 14 residues. Germline CDR1 reads GTSNPN; CDR2 reads SVGIG (reference sequence). CDR3 DNA sequence: TGTGCCTGGAGCCTAGGACAGATAAATCAGCCCCAGCATTTT. Its protein is CAWSLGQINQPQHF.

This chain links TRBV5-1 with TRBJ1-2; TRBD1 matches 10 bases. This CDR3 spans 13 amino acids. J gave up 6 bases and V 3 bases, and 2 bases lay outside the gene matches. CDR1 and CDR2 from the germline V gene are SGHRS and YFSETQ. DNA for the CDR3: TGCGCCAGCAGCTGGGACAGGGGCCATGGCTACACCTTC. This sequence encodes CASSWDRGHGYTF.

The chain recombines TRBV27 with TRBJ2-7; D is undetermined. CDR1 MNHEY and CDR2 SMNVEV come from the germline V gene (reference sequence). CDR3 size: 10 residues. V shed 9 bases and J shed 12 bases, with 15 bases lying between them. The CDR3 here is CASHYPKRYF. The DNA of the CDR3 is TGTGCCAGTCATTACCCCAAACGGTACTTC.

The V and J genes are TRBV7-9 and TRBJ1-2; no firm D call. The CDR3 runs 13 residues. Trimming took 0 bases from V and 2 from J, leaving 4 bases between them. From germline, CDR1 is SEHNR and CDR2 FQNEAQ (reference sequence). CDR3 sequence reads: CASSLAVNYGYTF. CDR3 nucleotide sequence: TGTGCCAGCAGCTTAGCAGTCAACTATGGCTACACCTTC.

V usage is TRBV19 and J usage is TRBJ2-1; TRBD2 matches at 9 bases. V lost 4 bases to trimming and J lost 1 base; unmatched junction nucleotides: 2. Germline V CDR1 and CDR2: LNHDA, SQIVND (reference sequence). CDR3 size: 15 residues. This chain's CDR3 is CASSRAGGSYNEQFF. Here the CDR3 DNA reads TGTGCCAGTAGTAGAGCGGGGGGATCCTACAATGAGCAGTTCTTC.

The chain combines TRBV4-3 with TRBJ2-1, with 7 nucleotides matching TRBD1. With V trimmed by 2 bases and J by 7 bases, 11 bases remained unmatched. The germline V gene has CDR1 LGHNA and CDR2 YSLEER. CDR3 size: 16 residues. The DNA for the CDR3 is TGCGCCAGCAGCCAAAGAGGACAGGCCAGCGGAAATGAGCAGTTCTTC. Its translation is CASSQRGQASGNEQFF.

The rearrangement joins TRBV2 to TRBJ2-5; D may be TRBD1 or TRBD2 (6 bases each). This CDR3 is built from 14 residues. Germline V gene lookup returns CDR1 SNHLY and CDR2 FYNNEI. V lost 2 bases, J lost 2 bases, and 9 bases lay in between. This CDR3 is CASSELGGQETQYF. The CDR3 DNA reads as TGTGCCAGCAGTGAACTAGGGGGGCAAGAGACCCAGTACTTC.

This rearrangement joins TRBV12-3 or TRBV12-4 to TRBJ1-1; D unclear. Trimming cost V 3 bases and J 3 bases, with 2 bases left between them. This CDR3 contains 11 residues. The CDR3 sequence: CASSLYTEAFF. The CDR3, as DNA: TGTGCCAGCAGTTTGTACACTGAAGCTTTCTTT.

The rearrangement joins TRBV6-2 or TRBV6-3 to TRBJ2-5; D remains unclear. Trimming stripped 6 bases from V and 4 bases from J, with 9 bases between. This CDR3 region has 12 residues. Germline CDR1 and CDR2: MNHEY and SVGEGT. CDR3 sequence (DNA): TGTGCCAGCAGACTGGGCCTAGAGACCCAGTACTTC. Its protein is CASRLGLETQYF.

The genes are TRBV7-8 and TRBJ2-3, with 8 nucleotides matching TRBD2. This CDR3 contains 14 residues. Looked up from germline, CDR1 is SGHVS and CDR2 is FQNEAQ. V was clipped by 3 bases and J by 4 bases; unmatched bases: 3. CDR3: CASSFSGGSDTQYF. The CDR3 nucleotides read TGTGCCAGCAGCTTCAGCGGGGGCTCAGATACGCAGTATTTT.

The chain has TRBV29-1 and TRBJ2-7, with D perhaps TRBD1 (5 bases). The CDR3 contains 14 residues. The germline V gene encodes CDR1 SQVTM and CDR2 ANQGSEA. Deletions cut 5 bases from V and 5 bases from J, with 19 bases between. The CDR3: CSVMGPHIGNEQYF. CDR3 coding DNA: TGCAGCGTTATGGGGCCCCACATTGGCAACGAGCAGTACTTC.

The chain couples TRBV7-2 to TRBJ2-7, with 9 bases lining up with TRBD2. Germline CDR1 is SGHTA and CDR2 is FQGNSA. The V and J ends lost 4 bases and 6 bases, in that order; junction bases with no gene match: 19. This CDR3 spans 18 amino acids. The CDR3 DNA sequence: TGTGCCAGCAGCTCACTTGTGGCTAGCGGGACCCTCCGTTCCGAGCAGTACTTC. Amino acids: CASSSLVASGTLRSEQYF.

The chain recombines TRBV9 with TRBJ1-1; D unresolved. The CDR3 consists of 13 residues. Germline CDR1 is SGDLS and CDR2 is YYNGEE. Trimming shortened V by 0 bases and J by 0 bases, and 3 bases separated the two germline ends. The CDR3 DNA reads TGTGCCAGCAGCGTAGCTTTGAACACTGAAGCTTTCTTT. Protein sequence: CASSVALNTEAFF.

V and J are TRBV7-9 and TRBJ2-3, with D tentatively TRBD2 (5 bases). The CDR3 is 12 amino acids. Trimming shortened V by 2 bases and J by 10 bases, and 10 bases separated the two germline ends. Germline V gene data show CDR1 as SEHNR and CDR2 as FQNEAQ (reference sequence). The CDR3 coding sequence is TGTGCCAGCAGCTTATCCTCGGACTCGCAGTATTTT. Translating gives CASSLSSDSQYF.

The chain has TRBV19 and TRBJ2-1, with D tentatively TRBD1 or TRBD2 (7 bases each). V lost 6 bases to trimming and J lost 3 bases, with 18 bases between them. The germline V gene has CDR1 LNHDA and CDR2 SQIVND (reference sequence). The CDR3 sequence is 16 residues long. The CDR3 spells CASRTRGLAVYNEQFF. CDR3 DNA: TGTGCCAGTAGAACGAGGGGGCTAGCGGTCTACAATGAGCAGTTCTTC.